The T cell receptor (beta chain) under discussion was sequenced for a study of shared clonotypes between healthy human individuals. This CDR3 region has 14 residues. CDR1 and CDR2 from the germline V gene are LGHNA and YSLEER. V shed 4 bases and J shed 7 bases, with 13 bases lying between them. TCRdb keeps only in-frame clones here, not all; method: immunoSEQ multiplex PCR. The sample has over a million clones, 95% to 99% seen once. The specimen was naive CD4+ T cells sorted from blood. Sample subset: CD45RA+ positively selected. The source is a man aged 30 to 45 in good health. The chain links TRBV4-3 to TRBJ1-4, with D perhaps matching TRBD1 (5 bases). For the CDR3, the DNA is TGCGCCAGCAGCCTTTGGGACCTGGGTGAAAAACTGTTTTTT. It encodes CASSLWDLGEKLFF.